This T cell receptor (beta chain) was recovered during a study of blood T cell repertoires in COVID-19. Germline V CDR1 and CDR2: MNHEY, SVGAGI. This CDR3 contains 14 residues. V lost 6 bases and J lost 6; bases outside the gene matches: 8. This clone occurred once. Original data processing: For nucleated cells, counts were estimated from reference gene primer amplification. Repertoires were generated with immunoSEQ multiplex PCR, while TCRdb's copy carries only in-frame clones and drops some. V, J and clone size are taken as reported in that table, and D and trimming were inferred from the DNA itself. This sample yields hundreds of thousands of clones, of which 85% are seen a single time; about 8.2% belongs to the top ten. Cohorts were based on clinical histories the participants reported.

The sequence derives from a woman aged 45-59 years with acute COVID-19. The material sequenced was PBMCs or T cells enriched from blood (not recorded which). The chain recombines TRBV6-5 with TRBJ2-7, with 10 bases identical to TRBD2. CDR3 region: CASRQAGGPFEQYF. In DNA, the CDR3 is TGTGCCAGCAGACAAGCGGGGGGGCCGTTCGAGCAGTACTTC.